The clone carrying this T cell receptor (beta chain) was detected only a few times. Its antigen is unidentified. Isolation of CD4+ naive, central memory, regulatory and stem cell-like memory cells was achieved by sorting via CD45RO/CCR7/CD25/CD127/CD95/CD27. The data derive from a study of beta chain features in type 1 diabetes. At the level of the study: Researchers looked at about 110 million sorted cells across all samples. General study results and limits: Shorter TCRB CDR3s, moderately but significantly so, were found in Type 1 diabetes patients in all four CD4+ subsets. Compared with healthy donors, patients appeared to share more similar naive, central memory and regulatory TCRB repertoires.

Investigators reverse transcribed all isolated RNA, so they sequenced expressed TCRB transcripts. Sequencing was performed with immunoSEQ multiplex PCR; in TCRdb, only in-frame clones are kept and a portion is missing. This sample has around 130,000 clones, with approximately 10% found just once. This TCR derives from a man aged 25 to 40 with type 1 diabetes. The sequenced sample consisted of central memory CD4+ T cells from blood.

Here the CDR3 DNA reads TGTGCCAGCAGCCGAATACAGGGAAAGGGCTACACCTTC. It specifies CASSRIQGKGYTF. V usage is TRBV28 and J usage is TRBJ1-2; maybe TRBD1 (6 bases). In germline, CDR1 is MDHEN, CDR2 SYDVKM. The CDR3 spans 13 residues. Trimming cost V 6 bases and J 8 bases, with 16 bases left between them.